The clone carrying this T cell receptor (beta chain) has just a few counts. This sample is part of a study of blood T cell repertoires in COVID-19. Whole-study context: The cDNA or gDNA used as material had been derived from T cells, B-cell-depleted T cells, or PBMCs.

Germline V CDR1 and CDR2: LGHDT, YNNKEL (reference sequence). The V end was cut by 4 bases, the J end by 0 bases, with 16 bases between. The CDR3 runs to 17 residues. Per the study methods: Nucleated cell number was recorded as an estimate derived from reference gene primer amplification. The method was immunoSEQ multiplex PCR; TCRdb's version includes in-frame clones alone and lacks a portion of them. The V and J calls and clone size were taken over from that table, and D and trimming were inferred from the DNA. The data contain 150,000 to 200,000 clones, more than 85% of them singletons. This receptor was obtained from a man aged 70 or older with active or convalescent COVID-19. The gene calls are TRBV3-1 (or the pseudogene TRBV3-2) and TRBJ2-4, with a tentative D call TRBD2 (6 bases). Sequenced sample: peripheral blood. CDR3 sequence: CASSPPGDSRAKNIQYF. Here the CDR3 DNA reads TGTGCCAGCAGCCCCCCTGGGGACTCAAGAGCCAAAAACATTCAGTACTTC.